Listed below are T cell receptor beta chains from one sample, sequenced in a study of blood T cell repertoires in COVID-19. Using immunoSEQ multiplex PCR, the repertoire was profiled, and TCRdb retains in-frame clones only, with some absent. This table holds roughly 230,000 clones, around 88% found once. The sample comprised peripheral blood. These receptors were obtained from a man aged 35 to 55 with active or convalescent COVID-19. CDR3s include the opening cysteine and the closing phenylalanine or tryptophan. Each record gives: V gene, D gene, clone size, J gene, CDR3 DNA, CDR3 protein. The D gene is left open where the match is weak. Rows may omit the clone size; those that give it use once, few, many or a size class.

TRBV5-4	TRBD1	few	TRBJ1-2	TGTGCCAGCAGCTTTGGGCAGGGGGCTCAGGGCTACACCTTC	CASSFGQGAQGYTF
TRBV3-1/TRBV3-2	TRBD2	few	TRBJ2-1	TGTGCCAGCAGCCTGCCGCCCGGGACTAGCGGCTACAATGAGCAGTTCTTC	CASSLPPGTSGYNEQFF
TRBV3-1/TRBV3-2	-	-	TRBJ2-5	TGTGCCAGCAGCCAAGAATTAGGGCCAGGGGTTCAAGAGACCCAGTACTTC	CASSQELGPGVQETQYF
TRBV7-2	-	-	TRBJ1-5	TGTGCCAGCAGCAACCGACAAAATCAGCCCCAGCATTTT	CASSNRQNQPQHF
TRBV6-2/TRBV6-3	TRBD1	once	TRBJ2-7	TGTGCCAGCAGTCACGGATTACAGGGGGCAGGCGAGCAGTACTTC	CASSHGLQGAGEQYF
TRBV7-7	-	-	TRBJ2-1	TGTGCTAGCAGCTTATACCGAGATAGCAATGAGCAGTTCTTC	CASSLYRDSNEQFF
TRBV29-1	TRBD1	-	TRBJ2-5	TGCAGCGTTGCCTCGTTTGGGACAGGGTATAGGGAGACCCAGTACTTC	CSVASFGTGYRETQYF
TRBV4-1	TRBD1	-	TRBJ1-5	TGCGCCAGCAGCCGCCAAGAGGGACAGTACAATCAGCCCCAGCATTTT	CASSRQEGQYNQPQHF
TRBV5-4	TRBD2	-	TRBJ2-7	TGTGCCAGCAGCTTGGGCGGGACTAGCGGTATAATCCACGAGCAGTACTTC	CASSLGGTSGIIHEQYF
TRBV7-9	-	-	TRBJ2-2	TGTGCCAGCAGCCTCCGGGATAAGACCGGGGAGCTGTTTTTT	CASSLRDKTGELFF
TRBV7-2	-	-	TRBJ1-6	TGTGCCAGCAGCTTAGTCGCAGGGGCGGAATTGGGGCTCCACTTT	CASSLVAGAELGLHF
TRBV4-1	TRBD1	-	TRBJ2-4	TGCGCCAGCTCACCCCCCCAGGGGGCACTGAACATTCAGTACTTC	CASSPPQGALNIQYF
TRBV5-5	-	few	TRBJ1-5	TGTGCCAGCAGCGCTCAGGAGGGTCAGCCCCAGCATTTT	CASSAQEGQPQHF
TRBV18	TRBD1	-	TRBJ2-3	TGTGCCAGCTCGAGGGGACAGAACACAGATACGCAGTATTTT	CASSRGQNTDTQYF
TRBV6-5	-	-	TRBJ1-5	TGTGCCAGCACCCAAGGGGGGGGGTTGAATCAGCCCCAGCATTTT	CASTQGGGLNQPQHF
TRBV29-1	-	-	TRBJ2-5	TGCAGCGCTGAGGTGGCGGCGGAGACCCAGTACTTC	CSAEVAAETQYF
TRBV28	TRBD1	once	TRBJ2-5	TGTGCCAGCCGTGCCCAAGGGACAGGGGTTGAGACCCAGTACTTC	CASRAQGTGVETQYF
TRBV13	-	-	TRBJ2-3	TGTGCCAGCAGCCGTGATTCCCAGGGTAGCACAGATACGCAGTATTTT	CASSRDSQGSTDTQYF
TRBV7-9	-	-	TRBJ2-5	TGTGCCAGCAGCTTAGGGGATACTAGCAGCCAAGAGACCCAGTACTTC	CASSLGDTSSQETQYF
TRBV12-3/TRBV12-4	-	-	TRBJ1-1	TGTGCCAGCAGGGTAGGGGGTACGGCTTTCTTT	CASRVGGTAFF
TRBV7-2	-	-	TRBJ2-7	TGTGCCAGCAGCCACACTAGCTACGAGCAGTACTTC	CASSHTSYEQYF
TRBV7-2	TRBD1	-	TRBJ2-2	TGTGCCAGCAGCTCGAGACCAGGGGGCGTGGGCACCGGGGAGCTGTTTTTT	CASSSRPGGVGTGELFF
TRBV24-1	-	-	TRBJ2-5	TGTGCCACCAGTACCCCCGGGGGGCCAGAGCAAGAGACCCAGTACTTC	CATSTPGGPEQETQYF
TRBV5-4	TRBD1	-	TRBJ2-7	TGTGCCAGCAGTCCCGGGACAGGGTTTGATAGCTCCTACGAGCAGTACTTC	CASSPGTGFDSSYEQYF
TRBV29-1	-	-	TRBJ2-7	TGCAGCGTTGAAATTAGGCTAGATTCCTACGAGCAGTACTTC	CSVEIRLDSYEQYF
TRBV30	TRBD1	-	TRBJ1-2	TGTGCCTGGAGTGGACAGGGGTTAGGCTACACCTTC	CAWSGQGLGYTF
TRBV19	-	few	TRBJ1-5	TGTGCCAGTAGTATAGACGATCTAGGTCAGCCCCAGCATTTT	CASSIDDLGQPQHF
TRBV30	-	-	TRBJ2-1	TGTGCCTGGGGACAGTCCTCCTACAATGAGCAGTTCTTC	CAWGQSSYNEQFF
TRBV29-1	-	-	TRBJ2-5	TGCAGCGTCGAAAAAAGACAGGGGAGGGATTCCCAGTACTTC	CSVEKRQGRDSQYF
TRBV11-3	-	-	TRBJ2-7	TGTGCCAGCAGCGCCCGGTTCCGGGAGCAGTACTTC	CASSARFREQYF
TRBV11-2	-	-	TRBJ1-3	TGTGCCAGCAGCGTCAGTTCACAGGGAAACTCTGGAAACACCATATATTTT	CASSVSSQGNSGNTIYF
TRBV12-1	-	once	TRBJ2-3	TGTGCCAGCAGTTTACGTGGCCGGGACTACGGCACAGATACGCAGTATTTT	CASSLRGRDYGTDTQYF
TRBV19	-	-	TRBJ1-1	TGTGCCAGTAGTCTGGGAGGGGTTATGAACACTGAAGCTTTCTTT	CASSLGGVMNTEAFF
TRBV11-2	-	-	TRBJ1-3	TGTGCCAGCAGCTCCGGGAACAATAACGGAAACACCATATATTTT	CASSSGNNNGNTIYF
TRBV7-8	-	once	TRBJ1-1	TGTGCCAGCAGCCGAGACAGGCAATACACTGAAGCTTTCTTT	CASSRDRQYTEAFF
TRBV5-1	TRBD1	-	TRBJ1-1	TGCGCCAGCAGCTTGGAGGGGGCTTACACTGAAGCTTTCTTT	CASSLEGAYTEAFF
TRBV18	TRBD1	-	TRBJ1-4	TGTGCCAGCTCACGGGGACAGATCACCTCAGCAACTAATGAAAAACTGTTTTTT	CASSRGQITSATNEKLFF